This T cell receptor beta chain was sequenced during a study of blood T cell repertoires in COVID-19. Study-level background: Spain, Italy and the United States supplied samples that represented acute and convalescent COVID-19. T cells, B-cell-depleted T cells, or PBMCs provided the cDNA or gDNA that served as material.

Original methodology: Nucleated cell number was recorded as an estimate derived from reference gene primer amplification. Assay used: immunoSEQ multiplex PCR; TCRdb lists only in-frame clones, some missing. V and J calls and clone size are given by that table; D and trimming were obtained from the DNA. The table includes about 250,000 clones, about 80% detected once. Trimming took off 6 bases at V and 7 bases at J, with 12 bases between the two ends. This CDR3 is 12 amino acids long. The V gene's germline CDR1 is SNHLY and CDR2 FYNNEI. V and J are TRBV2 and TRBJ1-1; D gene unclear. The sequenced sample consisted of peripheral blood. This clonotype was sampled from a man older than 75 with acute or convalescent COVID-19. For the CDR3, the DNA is TGTGCCAGCAGCGAGGACTCAGGTGAAGCTTTCTTT. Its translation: CASSEDSGEAFF.